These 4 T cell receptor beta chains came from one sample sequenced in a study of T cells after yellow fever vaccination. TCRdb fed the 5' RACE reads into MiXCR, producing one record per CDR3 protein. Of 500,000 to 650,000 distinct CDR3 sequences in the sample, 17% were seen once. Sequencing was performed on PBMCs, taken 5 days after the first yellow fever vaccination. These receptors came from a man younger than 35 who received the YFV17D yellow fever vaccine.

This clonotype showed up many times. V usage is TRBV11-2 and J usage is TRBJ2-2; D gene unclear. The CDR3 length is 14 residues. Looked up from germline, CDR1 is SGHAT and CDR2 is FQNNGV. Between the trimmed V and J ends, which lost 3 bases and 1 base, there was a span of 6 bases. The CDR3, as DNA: TGTGCCAGCAGCTTGGTACGGAACACCGGGGAGCTGTTTTTT. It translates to CASSLVRNTGELFF.

This chain's CDR3 is CASSLSGAQPQHF. CDR3 DNA: TGTGCCAGCAGCTTGTCGGGAGCTCAGCCCCAGCATTTT. The rearrangement links TRBV5-6 to TRBJ1-5; D is ambiguous. The V gene's germline CDR1 is SGHDT and CDR2 YYEEEE. This CDR3 region has 13 residues. With 1 base removed from V and 6 bases from J, the gap between germline ends came to 8 bases. Full variable domain (outside the CDR3, taken from reference TRBV5-6 and TRBJ1-5): DAGVTQSPTHLIKTRGQQVTLRCSPKSGHDTVSWYQQALGQGPQFIFQYYEEEERQRGNFPDRFSGHQFPNYSSELNVNALLLGDSALYLCASSLSGAQPQHFGDGTRLSIL.

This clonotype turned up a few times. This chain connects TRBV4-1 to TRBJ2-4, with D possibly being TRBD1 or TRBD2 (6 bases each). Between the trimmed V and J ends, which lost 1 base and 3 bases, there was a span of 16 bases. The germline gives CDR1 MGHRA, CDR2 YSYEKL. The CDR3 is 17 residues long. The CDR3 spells CASSQGGARGSKNIQYF. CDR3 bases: TGCGCCAGCAGCCAAGGGGGGGCCAGGGGAAGCAAAAACATTCAGTACTTC.

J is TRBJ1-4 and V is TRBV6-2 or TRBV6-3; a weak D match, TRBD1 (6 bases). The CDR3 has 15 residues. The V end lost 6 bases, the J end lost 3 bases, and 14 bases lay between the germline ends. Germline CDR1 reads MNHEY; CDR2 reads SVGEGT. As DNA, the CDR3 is TGTGCCAGCAGCTACCCCGAGGGGGCTAATGAAAAACTGTTTTTT. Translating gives CASSYPEGANEKLFF.